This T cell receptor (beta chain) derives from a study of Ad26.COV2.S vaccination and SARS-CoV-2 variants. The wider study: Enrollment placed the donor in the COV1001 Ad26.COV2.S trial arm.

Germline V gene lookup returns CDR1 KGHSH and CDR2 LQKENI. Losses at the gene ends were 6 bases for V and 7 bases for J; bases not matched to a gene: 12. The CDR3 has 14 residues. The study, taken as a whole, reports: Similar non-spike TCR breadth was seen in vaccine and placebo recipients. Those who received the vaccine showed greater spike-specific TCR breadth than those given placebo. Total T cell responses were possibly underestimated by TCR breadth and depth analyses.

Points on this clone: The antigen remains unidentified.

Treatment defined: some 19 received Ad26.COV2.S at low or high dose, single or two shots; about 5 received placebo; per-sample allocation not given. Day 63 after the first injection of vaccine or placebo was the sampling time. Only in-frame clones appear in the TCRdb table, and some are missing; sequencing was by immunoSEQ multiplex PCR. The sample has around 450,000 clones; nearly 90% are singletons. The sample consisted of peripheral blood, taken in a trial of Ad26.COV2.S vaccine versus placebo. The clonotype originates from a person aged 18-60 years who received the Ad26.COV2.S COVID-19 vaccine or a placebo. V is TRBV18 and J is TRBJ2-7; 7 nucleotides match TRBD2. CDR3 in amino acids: CASSPDLVSGEQYF. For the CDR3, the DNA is TGTGCCAGCTCCCCCGACTTAGTTAGCGGGGAGCAGTACTTC.